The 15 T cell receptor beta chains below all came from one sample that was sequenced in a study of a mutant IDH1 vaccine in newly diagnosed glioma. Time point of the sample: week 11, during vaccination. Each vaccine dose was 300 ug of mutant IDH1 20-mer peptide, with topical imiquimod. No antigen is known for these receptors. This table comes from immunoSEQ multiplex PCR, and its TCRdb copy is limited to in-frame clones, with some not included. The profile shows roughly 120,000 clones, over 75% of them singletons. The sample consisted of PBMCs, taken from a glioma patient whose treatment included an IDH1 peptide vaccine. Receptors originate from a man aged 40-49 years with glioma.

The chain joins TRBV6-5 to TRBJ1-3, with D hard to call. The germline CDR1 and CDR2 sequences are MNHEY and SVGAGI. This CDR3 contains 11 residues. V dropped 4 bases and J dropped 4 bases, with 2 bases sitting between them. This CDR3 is CASSLGNTIYF. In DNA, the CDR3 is TGTGCCAGCAGTTTGGGAAACACCATATATTTT.

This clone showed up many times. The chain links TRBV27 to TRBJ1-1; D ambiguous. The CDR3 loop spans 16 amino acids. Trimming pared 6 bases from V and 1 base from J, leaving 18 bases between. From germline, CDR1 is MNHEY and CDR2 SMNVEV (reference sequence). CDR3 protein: CASRFGPRESNTEAFF. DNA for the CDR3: TGTGCCAGCAGATTCGGCCCTCGCGAATCGAACACTGAAGCTTTCTTT.

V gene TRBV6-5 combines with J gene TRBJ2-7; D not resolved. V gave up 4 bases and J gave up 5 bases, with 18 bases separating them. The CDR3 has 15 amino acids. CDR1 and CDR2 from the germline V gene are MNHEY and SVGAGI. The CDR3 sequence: CASSSPGLLINEQYF. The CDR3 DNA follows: TGTGCCAGCAGTTCCCCCGGGCTCCTAATCAACGAGCAGTACTTC.

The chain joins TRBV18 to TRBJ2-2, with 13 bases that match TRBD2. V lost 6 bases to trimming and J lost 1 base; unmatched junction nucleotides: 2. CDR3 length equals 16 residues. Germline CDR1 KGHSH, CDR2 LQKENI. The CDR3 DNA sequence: TGTGCCAGCTCCCGACTAGCGGGGGGGAACACCGGGGAGCTGTTTTTT. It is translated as CASSRLAGGNTGELFF.

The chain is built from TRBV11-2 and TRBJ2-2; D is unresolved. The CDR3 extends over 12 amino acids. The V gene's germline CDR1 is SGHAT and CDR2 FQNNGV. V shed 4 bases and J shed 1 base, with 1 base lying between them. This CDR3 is CASSWNTGELFF. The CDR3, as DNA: TGTGCCAGCAGCTGGAACACCGGGGAGCTGTTTTTT.

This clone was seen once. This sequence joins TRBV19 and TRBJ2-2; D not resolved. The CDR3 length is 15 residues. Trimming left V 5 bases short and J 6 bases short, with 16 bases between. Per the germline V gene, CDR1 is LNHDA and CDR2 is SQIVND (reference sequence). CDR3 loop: CASSPLDLLPGELFF. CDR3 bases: TGTGCCAGTAGTCCGCTAGACTTACTCCCCGGGGAGCTGTTTTTT.

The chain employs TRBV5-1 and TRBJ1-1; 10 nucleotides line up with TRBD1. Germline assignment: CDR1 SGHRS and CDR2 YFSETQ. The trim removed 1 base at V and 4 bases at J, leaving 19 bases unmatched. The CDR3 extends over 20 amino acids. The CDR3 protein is CASSLPSAVTGGAVGTEAFF. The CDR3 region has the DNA TGCGCCAGCAGCTTGCCCTCCGCCGTGACAGGGGGCGCGGTGGGCACTGAAGCTTTCTTT.

CDR3 amino acids: CASSSGPMNTEAFF. For the CDR3, the DNA is TGTGCCAGCAGCTCCGGACCAATGAACACTGAAGCTTTCTTT. The chain uses TRBV5-5 and TRBJ1-1, with D uncertain. This CDR3 contains 14 residues. Germline CDR1 reads SGHKS; CDR2 reads YYEKEE (reference sequence). The V gene lost 3 bases and the J gene lost 0 bases, with 9 bases spanning the gap.

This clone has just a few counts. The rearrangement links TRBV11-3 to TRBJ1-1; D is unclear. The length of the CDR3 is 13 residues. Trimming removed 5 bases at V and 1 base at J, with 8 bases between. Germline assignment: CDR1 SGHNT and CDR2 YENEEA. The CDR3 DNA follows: TGTGCCAGCAGCCCCGCACAGAACACTGAAGCTTTCTTT. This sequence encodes CASSPAQNTEAFF.

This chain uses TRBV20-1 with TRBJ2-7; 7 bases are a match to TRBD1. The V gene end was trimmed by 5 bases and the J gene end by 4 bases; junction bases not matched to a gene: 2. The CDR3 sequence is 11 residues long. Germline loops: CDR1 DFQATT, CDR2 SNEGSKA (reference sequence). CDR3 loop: CSAWGQYEQYF. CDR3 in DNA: TGCAGTGCTTGGGGACAGTACGAGCAGTACTTC.

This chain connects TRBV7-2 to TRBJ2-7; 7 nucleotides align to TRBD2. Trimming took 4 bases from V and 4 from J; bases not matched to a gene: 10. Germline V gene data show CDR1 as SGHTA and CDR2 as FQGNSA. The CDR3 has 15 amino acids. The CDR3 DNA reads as TGTGCCAGCAGCTCCCGAGGCGGGAGTTTTTACGAGCAGTACTTC. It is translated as CASSSRGGSFYEQYF. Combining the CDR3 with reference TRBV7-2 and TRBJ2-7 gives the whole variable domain GAGVSQSPSNKVTEKGKDVELRCDPISGHTALYWYRQSLGQGLEFLIYFQGNSAPDKSGLPSDRFSAERTGGSVSTLTIQRTQQEDSAVYLCASSSRGGSFYEQYFGPGTRLTVT.

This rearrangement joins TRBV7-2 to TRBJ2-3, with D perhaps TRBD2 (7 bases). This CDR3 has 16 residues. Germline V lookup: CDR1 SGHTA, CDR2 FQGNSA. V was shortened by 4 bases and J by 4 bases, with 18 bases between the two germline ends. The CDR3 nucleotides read TGTGCCAGCAGCTCACTACGGGAGGACAGTGCAGATACGCAGTATTTT. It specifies CASSSLREDSADTQYF.

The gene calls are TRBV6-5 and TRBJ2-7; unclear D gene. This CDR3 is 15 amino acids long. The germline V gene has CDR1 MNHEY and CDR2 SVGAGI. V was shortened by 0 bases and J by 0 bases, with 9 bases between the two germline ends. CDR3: CASSYSPHLSYEQYF. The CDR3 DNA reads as TGTGCCAGCAGTTACTCACCACACCTCTCCTACGAGCAGTACTTC.

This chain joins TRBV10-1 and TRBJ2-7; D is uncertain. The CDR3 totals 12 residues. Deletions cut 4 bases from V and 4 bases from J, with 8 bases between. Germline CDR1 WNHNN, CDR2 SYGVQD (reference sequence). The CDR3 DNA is TGCGCCAGCAGTGGAGACCGATACGAGCAGTACTTC. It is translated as CASSGDRYEQYF.

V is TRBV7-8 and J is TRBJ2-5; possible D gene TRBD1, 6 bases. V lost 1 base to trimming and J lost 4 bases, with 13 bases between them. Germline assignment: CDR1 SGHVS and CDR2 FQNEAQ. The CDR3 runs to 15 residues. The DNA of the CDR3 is TGTGCCAGCAGCTTAGTCCTGGGCAGGGGAGAGACCCAGTACTTC. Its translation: CASSLVLGRGETQYF.